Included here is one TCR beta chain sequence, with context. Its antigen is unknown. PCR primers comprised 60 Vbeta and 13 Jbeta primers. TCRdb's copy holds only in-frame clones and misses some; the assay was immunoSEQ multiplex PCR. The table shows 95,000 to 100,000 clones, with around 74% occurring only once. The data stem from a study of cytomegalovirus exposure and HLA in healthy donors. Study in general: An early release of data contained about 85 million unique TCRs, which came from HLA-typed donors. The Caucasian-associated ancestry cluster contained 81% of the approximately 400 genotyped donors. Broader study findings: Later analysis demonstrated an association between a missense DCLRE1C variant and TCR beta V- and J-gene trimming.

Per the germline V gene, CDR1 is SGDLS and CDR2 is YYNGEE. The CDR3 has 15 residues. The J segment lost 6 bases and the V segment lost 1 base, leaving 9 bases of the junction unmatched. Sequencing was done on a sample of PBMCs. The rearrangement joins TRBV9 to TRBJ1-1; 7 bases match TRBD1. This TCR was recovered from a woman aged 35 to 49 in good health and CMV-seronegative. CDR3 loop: CASSVNTGVGAEAFF. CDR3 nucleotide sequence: TGTGCCAGCAGCGTAAACACAGGGGTGGGAGCTGAAGCTTTCTTT.